The TCR beta chain described here comes from a study of blood T cell repertoires in COVID-19. Original handling: Estimated nucleated cell counts came from reference gene primer amplification. The method was immunoSEQ multiplex PCR; TCRdb's version includes in-frame clones alone and lacks a portion of them. The V and J calls and clone size were taken over from that table, and D and trimming were inferred from the DNA. Of about 180,000 clones in the sample, approximately 78% were seen once. CDR1 is LGHDT, CDR2 YNNKEL, per germline (reference sequence). V trimming: 3 bases; J trimming: 5 bases; junction bases outside the gene matches: 9. This CDR3 contains 15 residues. This clone came up once.

The sample comprised peripheral blood. This sequence originates from a woman of 80 years or more with COVID-19, enrolled during active disease. The chain carries TRBV3-1 (or the pseudogene TRBV3-2) and TRBJ2-7, with 8 positions matching TRBD1. The CDR3 protein is CASSQSLDRGHEQYF. CDR3 nucleotides: TGTGCCAGCAGCCAGTCCCTAGACAGGGGCCACGAGCAGTACTTC.